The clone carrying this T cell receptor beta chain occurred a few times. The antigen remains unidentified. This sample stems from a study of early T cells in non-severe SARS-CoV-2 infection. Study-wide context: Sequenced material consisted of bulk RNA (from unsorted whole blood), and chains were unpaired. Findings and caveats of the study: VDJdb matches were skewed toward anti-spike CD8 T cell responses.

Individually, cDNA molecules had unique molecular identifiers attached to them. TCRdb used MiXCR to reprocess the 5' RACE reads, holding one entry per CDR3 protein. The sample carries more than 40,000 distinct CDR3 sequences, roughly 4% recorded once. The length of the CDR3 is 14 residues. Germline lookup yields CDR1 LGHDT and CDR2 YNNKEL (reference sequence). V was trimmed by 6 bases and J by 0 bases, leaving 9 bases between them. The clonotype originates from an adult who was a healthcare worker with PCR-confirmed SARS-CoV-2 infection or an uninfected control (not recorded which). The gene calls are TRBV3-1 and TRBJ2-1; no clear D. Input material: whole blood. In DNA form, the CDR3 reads TGTGCCAGCAGGCCTCAAAGCTCCTACAATGAGCAGTTCTTC. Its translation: CASRPQSSYNEQFF.